These 25 T cell receptor beta chains were all obtained from the same sample, sequenced in a study of cytomegalovirus exposure and HLA in healthy donors. Data came from immunoSEQ multiplex PCR; TCRdb stores just in-frame clones and leaves some out. Here the sample spans over 200,000 clones, approximately 88% being singletons. Sequencing input: PBMCs. These receptors were collected from a woman younger than 45 in good health and CMV-seropositive.

The rearrangement uses TRBV5-1 and TRBJ2-5; tentatively, D is TRBD2 (5 bases). The germline V gene has CDR1 SGHRS and CDR2 YFSETQ. Between the trimmed V and J ends, which lost 7 bases and 5 bases, there was a span of 18 bases. The CDR3 length is 14 residues. The CDR3 nucleotides are TGCGCCAGCCATAGCGCAGGTAGTACCGAGACCCAGTACTTC. It codes for CASHSAGSTETQYF.

This chain links TRBV10-3 with TRBJ2-6; D uncertain. CDR3 size: 15 residues. Germline V CDR1 and CDR2: ENHRY, SYGVKD. The ends were cut back, 2 bases at V and 0 bases at J, with 5 bases in the middle. The CDR3 here is CAISEGSSGANVLTF. DNA of the CDR3: TGTGCCATCAGTGAGGGCAGCTCTGGGGCCAACGTCCTGACTTTC.

The V and J genes are TRBV27 and TRBJ2-7, with 9 nucleotides matching TRBD1. The junction had 12 bases not matched to a gene; V was cut back by 5 bases and J by 4 bases. The length of the CDR3 is 16 residues. CDR1 MNHEY and CDR2 SMNVEV come from the germline V gene (reference sequence). The DNA for the CDR3 is TGTGCCAGCAGTCACTTCGTAGGGACAGGGAGGTACGAGCAGTACTTC. The encoded protein is CASSHFVGTGRYEQYF.

V is TRBV7-9 and J is TRBJ2-7; D not resolved. The CDR3 runs 13 residues. Germline V gene sequence: CDR1 SEHNR, CDR2 FQNEAQ (reference sequence). Trimming cost V 5 bases and J 0 bases, with 8 bases left between them. CDR3 in DNA: TGTGCCAGCAGCCAAACCAGCTCCTACGAGCAGTACTTC. Amino acid sequence: CASSQTSSYEQYF.

The rearrangement uses TRBV10-3 and TRBJ1-5; D remains unclear. The CDR3 spans 16 residues. CDR1 ENHRY and CDR2 SYGVKD come from the germline V gene. V gave up 2 bases and J gave up 4 bases, with 15 bases separating them. For the CDR3, the DNA is TGTGCCATCAGTGAGAGGATTCCGGGTGGGAATCAGCCCCAGCATTTT. It codes for CAISERIPGGNQPQHF.

The CDR3 loop is CASRGQTGGMGKLFF. The CDR3 DNA is TGTGCCAGCAGGGGACAGACAGGGGGAATGGGCAAACTGTTTTTT. V is TRBV6-5 and J is TRBJ1-4; TRBD1 aligns across 9 bases. This CDR3 spans 15 amino acids. The germline V gene has CDR1 MNHEY and CDR2 SVGAGI. Trimming cost V 6 bases and J 11 bases; bases outside gene matches: 13.

This sequence joins TRBV18 and TRBJ2-1, with D tentatively TRBD1 (5 bases). V dropped 0 bases and J dropped 3 bases, with 12 bases sitting between them. The length of the CDR3 is 16 residues. The germline V gene encodes CDR1 KGHSH and CDR2 LQKENI. The CDR3 nucleotides are TGTGCCAGCTCACCACCCGGGCAAGGGGTCTACAATGAGCAGTTCTTC. Its translation: CASSPPGQGVYNEQFF.

This chain links TRBV6-6 with TRBJ2-7; 8 nucleotides align to TRBD1. V was pared by 5 bases and J by 5 bases, with 8 bases of the junction left unmatched. The CDR3 is 14 amino acids. CDR1 and CDR2 from the germline V gene are MNHNY and SVGAGI (reference sequence). In DNA, the CDR3 is TGTGCCAGCAGTCCGGGGACAGGACGGGACGAGCAGTACTTC. It yields the protein CASSPGTGRDEQYF.

The gene calls are TRBV18 and TRBJ2-3; no reliable D call. Germline assignment: CDR1 KGHSH and CDR2 LQKENI. This CDR3 has 14 residues. The V end was cut by 0 bases, the J end by 0 bases, with 4 bases between. DNA for the CDR3: TGTGCCAGCTCACCACCAAGTAGCACAGATACGCAGTATTTT. This translates into CASSPPSSTDTQYF.

The chain recombines TRBV7-2 with TRBJ2-7; D may be TRBD2 (5 bases). CDR1 is SGHTA, CDR2 FQGNSA, per germline. Between the trimmed V and J ends, which lost 5 bases and 7 bases, there was a span of 21 bases. This CDR3 has 15 amino acids. The DNA of the CDR3 is TGTGCCAGCAGCCCGCGAGAGGGTCTTTTGAGTGAGCAGTACTTC. Translating it yields CASSPREGLLSEQYF.

Only one count was recorded for this clone. The same CDR3 can be traced to other DNA sequences in this sample. The chain has TRBV6-5 and TRBJ1-5; the match to TRBD1 covers 7 bases. CDR1 is MNHEY and CDR2 is SVGAGI in the germline V gene. J lost 6 bases, V lost 6 bases, and 5 bases had no gene match. The CDR3 is 13 residues long. In DNA form, the CDR3 reads TGTGCCAGCAGAAGGACAGGAGGTCAGCCCCAGCATTTT. Translating it yields CASRRTGGQPQHF.

The chain joins TRBV11-2 to TRBJ2-5; TRBD2 might be the D (5 bases). The V gene's germline CDR1 is SGHAT and CDR2 FQNNGV. V lost 5 bases and J lost 3, with 16 bases in between. The CDR3 is 15 residues long. The CDR3 DNA follows: TGTGCCAGCAGCCTCTTACCGTGGGAGAAAGAGACCCAGTACTTC. It translates to CASSLLPWEKETQYF.

The chain employs TRBV10-3 and TRBJ1-1; a weak D match, TRBD1 (5 bases). The CDR3 is 13 residues long. Germline V gene lookup returns CDR1 ENHRY and CDR2 SYGVKD. Trimming took off 2 bases at V and 5 bases at J, with 9 bases between the two ends. The CDR3 DNA reads TGTGCCATCAGTGAGGGGACCCATACTGAAGCTTTCTTT. Translated, it gives CAISEGTHTEAFF.

This clone is a singleton in its sample. This chain connects TRBV29-1 to TRBJ1-1; possible D gene TRBD1, 6 bases. Germline lookup yields CDR1 SQVTM and CDR2 ANQGSEA. The V gene lost 6 bases and the J gene lost 0 bases, with 17 bases spanning the gap. This CDR3 is 15 amino acids long. In nucleotides, the CDR3 is TGCAGCGTCATTAAAGAGACAGGAATGAACACTGAAGCTTTCTTT. It specifies CSVIKETGMNTEAFF.

The rearrangement links TRBV18 to TRBJ2-7; possibly TRBD1 for D (5 bases). V shed 3 bases and J shed 2 bases, with 17 bases lying between them. CDR3 length: 16 residues. The germline V gene has CDR1 KGHSH and CDR2 LQKENI. In DNA, the CDR3 is TGTGCCAGCTCACCCTTACCAGGGTATTCGACCTACGAGCAGTACTTC. Protein product: CASSPLPGYSTYEQYF.

This sequence joins TRBV27 and TRBJ1-1, with TRBD1 matching 8 bases. The V and J ends lost 7 bases and 1 base, in that order; junction bases with no gene match: 5. The CDR3 totals 14 residues. Germline loops: CDR1 MNHEY, CDR2 SMNVEV (reference sequence). The CDR3 DNA sequence: TGTGCCAGCACCGTAGGACAGGGGAACACTGAAGCTTTCTTT. Its translation is CASTVGQGNTEAFF.

V and J are TRBV27 and TRBJ2-1, with 7 bases identical to TRBD2. Germline V gene data show CDR1 as MNHEY and CDR2 as SMNVEV (reference sequence). After removal of 6 bases from V and 6 bases from J, the junction contained 8 bases not matched to a gene. The CDR3 has 14 residues. For the CDR3, the DNA is TGTGCCAGCAGCCCGAGCGGGAATTTCAATGAGCAGTTCTTC. The encoded protein is CASSPSGNFNEQFF.

The chain's CDR3 is CATDRGNYGYTF. The CDR3 DNA is TGTGCCACCGACAGGGGCAACTATGGCTACACCTTC. The chain couples TRBV6-1 to TRBJ1-2; 8 nucleotides align to TRBD1. This CDR3 is 12 amino acids long. After removal of 10 bases from V and 2 bases from J, the junction contained 3 bases not matched to a gene. From germline, CDR1 is MNHNS and CDR2 SASEGT.

The J gene is TRBJ2-1, the V gene TRBV7-3; 15 bases map to TRBD2. This CDR3 has 17 residues. CDR1 and CDR2 (germline): SGHTA, FQGTGA. V trimming: 5 bases; J trimming: 4 bases; junction bases outside the gene matches: 6. The CDR3, as DNA: TGTGCCAGCAGCCAATCCGGGACTAGCGGGAGGTACAATGAGCAGTTCTTC. Translation gives CASSQSGTSGRYNEQFF.

V gene TRBV9 combines with J gene TRBJ2-7; 13 nucleotides match TRBD2. V lost 3 bases to trimming and J lost 7 bases; unmatched junction nucleotides: 10. The germline V gene encodes CDR1 SGDLS and CDR2 YYNGEE. CDR3 length: 16 residues. This CDR3 reads CASSDTSGRAQGEQYF. CDR3 in DNA: TGTGCCAGCAGCGATACTAGCGGGAGGGCCCAAGGAGAGCAGTACTTC.

V and J are TRBV5-5 and TRBJ1-2, with a weak D call TRBD1 (5 bases). The CDR3 loop spans 15 amino acids. The V and J ends lost 4 bases and 4 bases respectively, with 17 bases between them. CDR1 SGHKS and CDR2 YYEKEE come from the germline V gene (reference sequence). The CDR3 region is CASSLHNRDPYGYTF. The CDR3 DNA sequence: TGTGCCAGCAGCCTACACAACCGGGACCCCTATGGCTACACCTTC.

As concerns this clone: Other DNA sequences within the sample encode an identical CDR3. This rearrangement joins TRBV10-3 to TRBJ1-1; no clear D gene. V lost 0 bases, J lost 1 base, and 3 bases lay in between. CDR1 and CDR2 from the germline V gene are ENHRY and SYGVKD. The CDR3 has 13 residues. CDR3 amino acids: CAISESSNTEAFF. CDR3 sequence (DNA): TGTGCCATCAGTGAGTCTTCGAACACTGAAGCTTTCTTT.

This sequence joins TRBV19 and TRBJ2-2; D gene unclear. Per germline, CDR1 LNHDA and CDR2 SQIVND (reference sequence). V lost 6 bases and J lost 6, with 2 bases in between. This CDR3 has 10 amino acids. CDR3 sequence: CASRAGELFF. The CDR3 coding sequence is TGTGCCAGTAGGGCCGGGGAGCTGTTTTTT.

The chain combines TRBV30 with TRBJ1-1; D possibly corresponds to TRBD1 (6 bases). The V gene lost 3 bases and the J gene lost 3 bases, with 14 bases spanning the gap. The CDR3 has 14 residues. The germline V gene has CDR1 GTSNPN and CDR2 SVGIG (reference sequence). CDR3 in amino acids: CAWRGGTPHTEAFF. In DNA, the CDR3 is TGTGCCTGGAGGGGGGGCACACCTCACACTGAAGCTTTCTTT.

A remark on this clone: Other DNA sequences in the sample encode the same CDR3. The CDR3 reads CASSYSRYNEQFF. As DNA, the CDR3 is TGTGCCAGCAGTTATAGCAGGTACAATGAGCAGTTCTTC. The chain is built from TRBV6-5 and TRBJ2-1, with no clear D. Germline V gene lookup returns CDR1 MNHEY and CDR2 SVGAGI. The V gene lost 3 bases and the J gene lost 4 bases, with 7 bases spanning the gap. There are 13 residues in the CDR3.